This paragraph covers one TCR beta chain sequence. Its antigen is not identified. This record comes from a study of shared clonotypes between healthy human individuals. Study in general: CD4 naive and memory got three plates each, CD8 naive two, CD8 memory one.

Over several immunoSEQ plates, each subset's genomic DNA was distributed in even portions. Only in-frame clones appear in the TCRdb table, and some are missing; sequencing was by immunoSEQ multiplex PCR. Of some 1.5 million clones listed, around 98% are singletons. Study observations and caveats: Sample collection involved blood only; tissue repertoires are likely different.

The V and J ends lost 3 bases and 6 bases respectively, with 17 bases between them. The length of the CDR3 is 15 residues. Germline V gene lookup returns CDR1 MDHEN and CDR2 SYDVKM. The J gene is TRBJ1-2, the V gene TRBV28; no clear D. Source material: naive CD4+ T cells sorted from blood. The subset was: CD45RA+ positively selected. The TCR was taken from a man younger than 45 in good health. The CDR3 DNA is TGTGCCAGCAGTTTGGGTCGGGCAGGCAAGAATGGCTACACCTTC. It codes for CASSLGRAGKNGYTF.